These T cell receptor beta chains were read from a single sample in a study of human T cells and chemical hapten exposure. From the RACE reads, TCRdb called clonotypes with MiXCR, one entry per CDR3 protein. This sample yields some 84,000 distinct CDR3 sequences, of which 9.5% to 14% are seen a single time; 3.7% belongs to the top ten. The sample consisted of whole blood, taken in connection with sensitization to the hapten diphenylcyclopropenone (DPC). The receptors here all came from a woman aged 50 to 60 with alopecia areata. Some clones in this sample may be carry-over from other donors' samples. CDR3s include the opening cysteine and the closing phenylalanine or tryptophan. D genes are given only for firm matches. Clone size, where shown, is once, few, many, or a class for clones that have expanded.

J,V,D,size,DNA,CDR3
TRBJ2-7,TRBV3-1,TRBD1,.,TGTGCCAGCAGCCCCCCTAGGAACAGGGGGCACTACGAGCAGTACTTC,CASSPPRNRGHYEQYF
TRBJ1-5,TRBV19,.,few,TGTGCCAGTACCGGGGGCCTGGGGGACCGTCAGCCCCAGCATTTT,CASTGGLGDRQPQHF
TRBJ2-1,TRBV7-2,TRBD2,many,TGTGCCAGCAGCTTAGGGGTAGTTAGCGGGAGTAAAAATGAGCAGTTCTTC,CASSLGVVSGSKNEQFF
TRBJ2-3,TRBV6-2/TRBV6-3,.,.,TGTGCCAGCAGTCCCTGGGCAGATACGCAGTATTTT,CASSPWADTQYF
TRBJ2-6,TRBV7-3,.,.,TGTGCCAGCAGCCACAACTCTGGGGCCAACGTCCTGACTTTC,CASSHNSGANVLTF
TRBJ1-1,TRBV6-6,TRBD1,many,TGTGCCAGCGGGGACAGGGGGCTCACTGAAGCTTTCTTT,CASGDRGLTEAFF
TRBJ2-2,TRBV29-1,TRBD1,few,TGCAGCGCTCGGGACAGCAGCACCGGGGAGCTGTTTTTT,CSARDSSTGELFF
TRBJ2-3,TRBV4-2,.,many,TGTGCCAGCAGCCAAGAACAACGTTACCAGGATACGCAGTATTTT,CASSQEQRYQDTQYF
TRBJ1-2,TRBV12-3/TRBV12-4,TRBD1,many,TGTGCCAGCAACCCGGGACAGTCCTCTCGGGGCTACACCTTC,CASNPGQSSRGYTF
TRBJ2-3,TRBV19,.,.,TGTGCCAGTAGGGGCAACCCCCCGACAGATACGCAGTATTTT,CASRGNPPTDTQYF
TRBJ2-3,TRBV28,.,many,TGTGCCAGCAGTTTTAGTGGGAGCAGTACAGATACGCAGTATTTT,CASSFSGSSTDTQYF
TRBJ1-1,TRBV12-3/TRBV12-4,.,.,TGTGCCAGCAGCCATAGTACCGGGTCTGCTTTCTTT,CASSHSTGSAFF
TRBJ1-2,TRBV7-2,.,many,TGTGCCAGCAGCTTAGCGCGAGACCGGTCGCGGGGCTACACCTTC,CASSLARDRSRGYTF
TRBJ2-3,TRBV18,TRBD2,.,TGTGCCAGCTCACCACTCGCGGGAGCTTTGGATACGCAGTATTTT,CASSPLAGALDTQYF
TRBJ2-7,TRBV12-3/TRBV12-4,TRBD1,many,TGTGCCAGCAGGAGGGACAGGGTAGGGGCGGACTACGAGCAGTACTTC,CASRRDRVGADYEQYF
TRBJ2-3,TRBV7-9,.,many,TGTGCCAGCAGTCCGGGGGCAGGGGCCCCAGATACGCAGTATTTT,CASSPGAGAPDTQYF
TRBJ2-1,TRBV6-6,TRBD2,few,TGTGCCAGCGAGGGCGTAAGAGCGGGGGCCTACAATGAGCAGTTCTTC,CASEGVRAGAYNEQFF
TRBJ2-2,TRBV6-2/TRBV6-3,TRBD2,many,TGTGCCAGCTACCCTAGCGGGAACACCGGGGAGCTGTTTTTT,CASYPSGNTGELFF
TRBJ1-5,TRBV6-5,TRBD1,many,TGTGCCAGCAGTGAAGTACGGGACAGGGGAAGTCAGCCCCAGCATTTT,CASSEVRDRGSQPQHF
TRBJ2-3,TRBV18,TRBD2,few,TGTGCCAGCTCACCAAGCGGGAGGGCCGCAGATACGCAGTATTTT,CASSPSGRAADTQYF
TRBJ1-5,TRBV20-1,.,few,TGCAGTGCTCTGGCGGGGGGGTCGTCGCGCAATCAGCCCCAGCTTTTT,CSALAGGSSRNQPQLF
TRBJ1-2,TRBV28,.,many,TGTGCCAGCGGGTTAGGGGGGGCCTATGGCTACACCTTC,CASGLGGAYGYTF
TRBJ2-7,TRBV28,TRBD1,.,TGTGCCAGCAGTTCAGGGGGCCAGTCCCACGAGCAGTACTTC,CASSSGGQSHEQYF
TRBJ2-6,TRBV6-1,TRBD1,many,TGTGCCAGCAGTGTGGGACAGCTCTCTGGGGCCAACGTCCTGACTTTC,CASSVGQLSGANVLTF
TRBJ2-2,TRBV9,.,.,TGTGCCAGCAGCGTAGGCCGGCTGAACACCGGGGAGCTGTTTTTT,CASSVGRLNTGELFF
TRBJ2-2,TRBV5-1,.,.,TGCGCCAGCAGCCCCGAGGCGGGGGCAGCCGGGGAGCTGTTTTTT,CASSPEAGAAGELFF
TRBJ1-5,TRBV7-9,.,many,TGTGCCAGCAGCTTAGGCGGCTGGGCGCCCCAGCATTTT,CASSLGGWAPQHF
TRBJ2-2,TRBV29-1,TRBD2,many,TGCAGCGTCGGCGGACTAGCGAGGAACACCGGGGAGCTGTTTTTT,CSVGGLARNTGELFF
TRBJ2-5,TRBV6-5,TRBD2,few,TGTGCCAGCAGCCTCCTTCAAGCGGGACGGGGAGAGACCCAGTACTTC,CASSLLQAGRGETQYF
TRBJ1-5,TRBV20-1,.,few,TGCAGTGCTAGTATCGGGGCCCGTAGGGGCAATCAGCCCCAGCATTTT,CSASIGARRGNQPQHF
TRBJ2-3,TRBV4-2,.,.,TGTGCCAGCAGCCAAGACGCAGGGAGCACAGATACGCAGTATTTT,CASSQDAGSTDTQYF
TRBJ2-6,TRBV3-1,.,.,TGTGCCAGCAGCCAAGGAGTTCCTGGGGCCAACGTCCTGACTTTC,CASSQGVPGANVLTF
TRBJ2-2,TRBV28,.,many,TGTGCCAGCCTCGCAGGGCCCATCGGGGAGCTGTTTTTT,CASLAGPIGELFF